Listed here is a single TCR beta chain. These data come from a study of T cell responses to AZD1222 COVID-19 vaccine. The CDR3 sequence is 13 residues long. From germline, CDR1 is SEHNR and CDR2 FQNEAQ (reference sequence). V was pared by 7 bases and J by 8 bases, with 2 bases of the junction left unmatched. Using immunoSEQ multiplex PCR, the repertoire was profiled, and TCRdb retains in-frame clones only, with some absent. The sample records approximately 97,000 clones, around 90% being singletons. The input for sequencing was peripheral blood, taken on day 0 of AZD1222 vaccination. This sequence was found in an adult in good health. The chain recombines TRBV7-9 with TRBJ2-1; 13 nucleotides align to TRBD2. The CDR3 nucleotides read TGTGCCAGCAAACTAGCGGGAGGGGATGAGCAGTTCTTC. This translates into CASKLAGGDEQFF.